This T cell receptor (beta chain) was captured in a study of T cells in Graves' hyperthyroidism and ophthalmopathy. Study observations and caveats: Within blood appeared most thyroid clonotypes that had expanded above 0.001.

This CDR3 contains 15 residues. V was cut by 0 bases and J by 1 base, with 7 bases left in between. From germline, CDR1 is SGHRS and CDR2 YFSETQ. Inclusion characteristics of ophthalmopathy patients comprised a Clinical Activity Score of at least 3, a NOSPECS grade of at least 4, and duration under 3 months. Exclusions: uncontrolled infection, other autoimmune disease, pregnancy, lactation. On the basis of clinical symptoms, serum thyroxine and TRAb, thyroid ultrasound and orbital computed tomography, diagnoses were made. Researchers amplified the TCR beta CDR3 regions from RNA transcripts. HTBI primers drove first-round RT-PCR of the TCR CDR3. TCRdb ran MiXCR on the multiplex PCR reads and lists one entry per CDR3 protein. Among over 250,000 distinct CDR3 sequences listed, roughly 15% were seen once. This clonotype was observed at least ten times. The antigen is not known.

The sequencing input was blood. V is TRBV5-1 and J is TRBJ2-2; D unresolved. This sequence originates from a woman aged 40 to 49 with Graves' ophthalmopathy. The CDR3 region has the DNA TGCGCCAGCAGCTTGGGGAAACTGAACACCGGGGAGCTGTTTTTT. Translation gives CASSLGKLNTGELFF.